These 28 T cell receptor beta chains were all obtained from the same sample, sequenced in a study of CD8+ T cells in alopecia areata. It was cDNA, reverse transcribed from extracted RNA, that served as the sequencing template. TCRdb's table, derived via immunoSEQ multiplex PCR, lists solely in-frame clones and lacks some. The table lists 190,000 or so clones, 58% of them singletons. Treatment reported: oral pan-JAK inhibitor, 5-10 mg twice daily. The sample here was CD8+ T cells sorted from blood, taken at week 24, from a patient treated with tofacitinib. Receptors were obtained from a human donor with alopecia areata.

The rearrangement joins TRBV27 to TRBJ2-7; tentatively, D is TRBD2 (6 bases). The CDR3 totals 13 residues. Germline lookup yields CDR1 MNHEY and CDR2 SMNVEV (reference sequence). The V gene lost 4 bases and the J gene lost 3 bases, with 10 bases spanning the gap. CDR3 region: CASSSGGFYEQYF. The CDR3, as DNA: TGTGCCAGCAGTTCCGGAGGGTTCTACGAGCAGTACTTC.

This rearrangement joins TRBV29-1 to TRBJ1-1; TRBD1 agrees at 9 bases. The junction had 9 bases not matched to a gene; V was cut back by 7 bases and J by 3 bases. Germline V CDR1 and CDR2: SQVTM, ANQGSEA. The CDR3 is made up of 14 amino acids. CDR3 protein: CSALDRGRDTEAFF. For the CDR3, the DNA is TGCAGCGCCCTGGACAGGGGACGGGACACTGAAGCTTTCTTT.

This clone was seen a few times. CDR3 region: CASSLEPGYEQYF. For the CDR3, the DNA is TGTGCCAGCAGCTTAGAACCCGGGTACGAGCAGTACTTC. This chain links TRBV7-8 with TRBJ2-7; unclear D gene. The CDR3 consists of 13 residues. Germline V gene data show CDR1 as SGHVS and CDR2 as FQNEAQ. V gave up 1 base and J gave up 4 bases, with 8 bases separating them.

This chain joins TRBV9 and TRBJ1-2; TRBD1 is a possible D gene (5 bases). Looked up from germline, CDR1 is SGDLS and CDR2 is YYNGEE. V was shortened by 0 bases and J by 2 bases, with 11 bases between the two germline ends. The CDR3 is 15 residues long. In nucleotides, the CDR3 is TGTGCCAGCAGCGTAGCCTCACAGGCGAACTATGGCTACACCTTC. Protein product: CASSVASQANYGYTF. Looking up the rest from reference TRBV9 and TRBJ1-2 gives the full variable domain: DSGVTQTPKHLITATGQRVTLRCSPRSGDLSVYWYQQSLDQGLQFLIQYYNGEERAKGNILERFSAQQFPDLHSELNLSSLELGDSALYFCASSVASQANYGYTFGSGTRLTVV.

V gene TRBV4-1 combines with J gene TRBJ2-1, with TRBD2 matching 10 bases. V was clipped by 0 bases and J by 6 bases; unmatched bases: 5. The germline V gene has CDR1 MGHRA and CDR2 YSYEKL. The length of the CDR3 is 16 residues. The CDR3 region is CASSQDISGGTNEQFF. The CDR3 DNA reads TGCGCCAGCAGCCAAGATATTAGCGGGGGGACCAATGAGCAGTTCTTC.

The chain recombines TRBV11-2 with TRBJ2-1; tentatively, D is TRBD2 (6 bases). The CDR3 spans 12 residues. Looked up from germline, CDR1 is SGHAT and CDR2 is FQNNGV. Trimming removed 3 bases from V and 8 bases from J, with 8 bases in between. In nucleotides, the CDR3 is TGTGCCAGCAGCTTTCGCGGGGATGAGCAGTTCTTC. It specifies CASSFRGDEQFF.

The chain has TRBV29-1 and TRBJ1-2; TRBD1 might be the D (5 bases). This CDR3 is 14 amino acids long. The germline V and J ends were trimmed by 2 bases and 3 bases, with 13 bases remaining between them. Germline lookup yields CDR1 SQVTM and CDR2 ANQGSEA. This chain's CDR3 is CSVELGSGDYGYTF. CDR3 sequence (DNA): TGCAGCGTTGAACTAGGGTCGGGGGACTATGGCTACACCTTC.

This clone was found once. The chain uses TRBV27 and TRBJ2-7; 9 positions match TRBD1. The CDR3 is 14 amino acids. The junction had 7 bases not matched to a gene; V was cut back by 5 bases and J by 5 bases. Germline-derived CDR1 and CDR2 are MNHEY and SMNVEV (reference sequence). The CDR3 sequence: CASSADRGGNEQYF. CDR3 DNA: TGTGCCAGCAGTGCTGACAGGGGGGGGAACGAGCAGTACTTC.

The J gene is TRBJ2-2, the V gene TRBV6-5; D gene ambiguous. V lost 6 bases and J lost 5, with 7 bases in between. CDR1 and CDR2 from the germline V gene are MNHEY and SVGAGI. The CDR3 has 12 residues. The CDR3 coding sequence is TGTGCCAGCAGACAGATAACCGGGGAGCTGTTTTTT. Its protein product is CASRQITGELFF.

This chain joins TRBV30 and TRBJ2-7; D is possibly TRBD2 (5 bases). CDR1 GTSNPN and CDR2 SVGIG come from the germline V gene (reference sequence). V lost 2 bases and J lost 7, with 18 bases in between. The CDR3 extends over 14 amino acids. This CDR3 reads CAWSPRRGLREQYF. The CDR3 region has the DNA TGTGCCTGGAGTCCCCGACGAGGACTCAGAGAGCAGTACTTC.

This clone was picked up one time. The rearrangement links TRBV2 to TRBJ1-1; the D gene is possibly TRBD1 (5 bases). V lost 6 bases and J lost 0, with 11 bases in between. CDR3 length: 14 residues. Germline values: CDR1 SNHLY, CDR2 FYNNEI. In nucleotides, the CDR3 is TGTGCCAGCAGACCCACAGGCATGAACACTGAAGCTTTCTTT. Translated, it gives CASRPTGMNTEAFF.

The rearrangement uses TRBV10-1 and TRBJ2-5; 7 bases fit TRBD1. In germline, CDR1 is WNHNN, CDR2 SYGVQD (reference sequence). The J segment lost 4 bases and the V segment lost 3 bases, leaving 5 bases of the junction unmatched. The CDR3 has 14 residues. CDR3 in amino acids: CASSEYRGRETQYF. The CDR3 region has the DNA TGCGCCAGCAGTGAATACAGGGGACGAGAGACCCAGTACTTC.

Details on this clone: The sample carries other DNA sequences with the same CDR3. This chain uses TRBV13 with TRBJ2-7; D unclear. Germline V lookup: CDR1 PRHDT, CDR2 FYEKMQ (reference sequence). The CDR3 is 13 amino acids. V was pared by 0 bases and J by 2 bases, with 5 bases between. The CDR3 spells CASSLGRAYEQYF. CDR3 sequence (DNA): TGTGCCAGCAGCTTAGGTCGGGCCTACGAGCAGTACTTC.

The chain links TRBV29-1 to TRBJ1-1, with D perhaps matching TRBD1 (5 bases). Germline lookup yields CDR1 SQVTM and CDR2 ANQGSEA. The length of the CDR3 is 12 residues. Between the trimmed V and J ends, which lost 3 bases and 6 bases, there was a span of 11 bases. CDR3 sequence (DNA): TGCAGCGTTGACGGGGGTATCGCTGAAGCTTTCTTT. It translates to CSVDGGIAEAFF.

The chain uses TRBV2 and TRBJ1-1, with D perhaps TRBD1 (5 bases). CDR1 is SNHLY and CDR2 is FYNNEI in the germline V gene. The CDR3 has 13 amino acids. V lost 7 bases and J 4 bases, leaving 13 bases between the germline ends. CDR3 DNA: TGTGCCAGCAACGGGGGAGGGGCCACTGAAGCTTTCTTT. This encodes CASNGGGATEAFF.

The rearrangement uses TRBV11-2 and TRBJ2-7; D could derive from TRBD1 or TRBD2 (5 bases each). Germline assignment: CDR1 SGHAT and CDR2 FQNNGV. The CDR3 totals 15 residues. Trimming shortened V by 1 base and J by 3 bases, and 13 bases separated the two germline ends. Here the CDR3 reads CASSLVRGDYYEQYF. CDR3 DNA sequence: TGTGCCAGCAGCTTAGTGAGGGGCGACTACTACGAGCAGTACTTC.

The chain is built from TRBV6-1 and TRBJ2-5; 11 bases line up with TRBD2. The CDR3 contains 16 residues. CDR1 and CDR2 (germline): MNHNS, SASEGT. J was trimmed by 5 bases and V by 0 bases; bases with no gene match: 5. CDR3 protein: CASSEATSGVGETQYF. The CDR3 DNA sequence: TGTGCCAGCAGTGAAGCGACTAGCGGGGTCGGTGAGACCCAGTACTTC.

This rearrangement joins TRBV5-1 to TRBJ2-2; D unclear. The CDR3 runs to 12 residues. Germline lookup yields CDR1 SGHRS and CDR2 YFSETQ. With 2 bases removed from V and 8 bases from J, the gap between germline ends came to 7 bases. As DNA, the CDR3 is TGCGCCAGCAGCTTAGATTATGGGGAGCTGTTTTTT. As protein: CASSLDYGELFF.

The genes are TRBV7-9 and TRBJ2-5, with D possibly being TRBD2 (6 bases). Germline CDR1 SEHNR, CDR2 FQNEAQ (reference sequence). This CDR3 has 14 amino acids. The V end lost 5 bases, the J end lost 6 bases, and 16 bases lay between the germline ends. Written as DNA, the CDR3 is TGTGCCAGCAGCGCCTGGGACTCGGCGAAGACCCAGTACTTC. Translated: CASSAWDSAKTQYF.

This clone showed up just a few times. The rearrangement joins TRBV4-1 to TRBJ1-2; D may be TRBD1 (6 bases). V lost 0 bases, J lost 5 bases, and 16 bases lay in between. This CDR3 region has 16 residues. Germline CDR1 and CDR2: MGHRA and YSYEKL. This CDR3 is CASSQDLGDTWYGYTF. The DNA of the CDR3 is TGCGCCAGCAGCCAAGATCTAGGGGACACCTGGTATGGCTACACCTTC.

V usage is TRBV15 and J usage is TRBJ2-3; 11 bases align to TRBD2. Germline V CDR1 and CDR2: LNHNV, YYDKDF (reference sequence). The CDR3 consists of 17 residues. Unmatched junction bases numbered 5, after V lost 1 base and J lost 2 bases. CDR3 in amino acids: CATSRAGTSGPTDTQYF. The CDR3, as DNA: TGTGCCACCAGCAGAGCAGGGACTAGCGGCCCCACAGATACGCAGTATTTT.

This rearrangement joins TRBV30 to TRBJ2-2; D unresolved. This CDR3 region has 14 residues. CDR1 is GTSNPN and CDR2 is SVGIG in the germline V gene (reference sequence). Trimming removed 1 base at V and 1 base at J, with 7 bases between. The CDR3 coding sequence is TGTGCCTGGAGTGACAGACTGAACACCGGGGAGCTGTTTTTT. Translation gives CAWSDRLNTGELFF.

Turning to this clone: Other DNA variants within this sample encode the same CDR3. J is TRBJ2-1 and V is TRBV6-5; possible D gene TRBD2, 5 bases. The V gene's germline CDR1 is MNHEY and CDR2 SVGAGI. The CDR3 has 13 amino acids. V was trimmed by 0 bases and J by 7 bases, leaving 7 bases between them. Written as DNA, the CDR3 is TGTGCCAGCAGTTACTCGAGAGGGAATGAGCAGTTCTTC. As protein: CASSYSRGNEQFF.

The rearrangement uses TRBV7-3 and TRBJ2-7; D remains ambiguous. Germline assignment: CDR1 SGHTA and CDR2 FQGTGA. The CDR3 has 13 amino acids. The V and J ends lost 3 bases and 3 bases respectively, with 9 bases between them. CDR3 nucleotides: TGTGCCAGCAGCTTTGGGAACCACTACGAGCAGTACTTC. This translates into CASSFGNHYEQYF.

The chain links TRBV10-3 to TRBJ2-1; TRBD2 might be the D (5 bases). Germline V lookup: CDR1 ENHRY, CDR2 SYGVKD. The CDR3 is made up of 12 amino acids. V was clipped by 3 bases and J by 6 bases, with 6 bases between them. The chain's CDR3 is CAISEGGNEQFF. CDR3 in DNA: TGTGCCATCAGTGAAGGAGGCAATGAGCAGTTCTTC.

The V gene is TRBV6-1, the J gene TRBJ2-6; unclear D gene. CDR1 is MNHNS and CDR2 is SASEGT in the germline V gene. Trimming cost V 6 bases and J 0 bases, with 6 bases left between them. The CDR3 runs to 14 residues. CDR3 residues: CASSYSSGANVLTF. CDR3 bases: TGTGCCAGCAGCTACAGCTCTGGGGCCAACGTCCTGACTTTC.

In its sample, this clone was seen a few times. This chain links TRBV4-1 with TRBJ2-1; perhaps TRBD2 as D (6 bases). Between the trimmed V and J ends, which lost 1 base and 2 bases, there was a span of 9 bases. Germline CDR1 and CDR2: MGHRA and YSYEKL. The length of the CDR3 is 15 residues. The CDR3 DNA reads as TGCGCCAGCAGCCAAGCCCCGGGGGCCTACAATGAGCAGTTCTTC. Residues: CASSQAPGAYNEQFF.

V and J are TRBV7-6 and TRBJ2-7; D gene uncertain. Trimming took 3 bases from V and 2 from J, leaving 5 bases between them. Germline-derived CDR1 and CDR2 are SGHVS and FNYEAQ. The CDR3 contains 12 residues. The CDR3 protein is CASSFDAYEQYF. The CDR3 DNA sequence: TGTGCCAGCAGCTTTGACGCCTACGAGCAGTACTTC.